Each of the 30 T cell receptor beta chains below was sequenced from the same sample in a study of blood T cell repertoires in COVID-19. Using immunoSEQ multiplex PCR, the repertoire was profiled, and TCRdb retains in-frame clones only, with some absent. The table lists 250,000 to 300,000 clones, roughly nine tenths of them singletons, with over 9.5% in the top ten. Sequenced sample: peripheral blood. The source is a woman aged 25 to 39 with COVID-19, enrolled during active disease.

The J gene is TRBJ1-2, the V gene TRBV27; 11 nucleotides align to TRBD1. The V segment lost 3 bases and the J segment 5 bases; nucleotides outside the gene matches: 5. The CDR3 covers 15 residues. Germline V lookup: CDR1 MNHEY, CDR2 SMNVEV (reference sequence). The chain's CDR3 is CASSFIGQGAYGYTF. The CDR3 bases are TGTGCCAGCAGTTTTATAGGACAGGGGGCTTATGGCTACACCTTC.

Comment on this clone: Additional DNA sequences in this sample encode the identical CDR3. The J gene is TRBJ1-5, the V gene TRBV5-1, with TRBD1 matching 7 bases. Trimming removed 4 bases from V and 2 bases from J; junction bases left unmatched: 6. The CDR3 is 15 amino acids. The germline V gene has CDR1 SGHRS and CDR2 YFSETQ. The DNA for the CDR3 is TGCGCCAGCAGCCTGACAGGGTTAGGCAATCAGCCCCAGCATTTT. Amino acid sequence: CASSLTGLGNQPQHF.

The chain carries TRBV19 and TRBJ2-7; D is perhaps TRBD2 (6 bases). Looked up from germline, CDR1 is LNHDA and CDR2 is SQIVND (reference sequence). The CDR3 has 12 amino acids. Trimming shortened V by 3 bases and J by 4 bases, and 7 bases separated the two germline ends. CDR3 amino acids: CASSMGGYEQYF. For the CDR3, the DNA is TGTGCCAGTAGTATGGGAGGTTACGAGCAGTACTTC. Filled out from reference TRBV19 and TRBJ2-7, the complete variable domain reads DGGITQSPKYLFRKEGQNVTLSCEQNLNHDAMYWYRQDPGQGLRLIYYSQIVNDFQKGDIAEGYSVSREKKESFPLTVTSAQKNPTAFYLCASSMGGYEQYFGPGTRLTVT.

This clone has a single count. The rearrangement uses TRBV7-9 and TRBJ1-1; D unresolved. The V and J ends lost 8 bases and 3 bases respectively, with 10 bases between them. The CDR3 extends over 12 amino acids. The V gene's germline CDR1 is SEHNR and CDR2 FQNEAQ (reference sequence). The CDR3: CASGPRDTEAFF. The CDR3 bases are TGTGCCAGCGGTCCGAGGGACACTGAAGCTTTCTTT.

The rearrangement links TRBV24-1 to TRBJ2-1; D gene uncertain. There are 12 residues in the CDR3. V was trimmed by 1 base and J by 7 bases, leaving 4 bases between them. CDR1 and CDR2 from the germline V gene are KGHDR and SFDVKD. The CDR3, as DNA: TGTGCCACCAGTGATTTACGGAATGAGCAGTTCTTC. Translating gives CATSDLRNEQFF.

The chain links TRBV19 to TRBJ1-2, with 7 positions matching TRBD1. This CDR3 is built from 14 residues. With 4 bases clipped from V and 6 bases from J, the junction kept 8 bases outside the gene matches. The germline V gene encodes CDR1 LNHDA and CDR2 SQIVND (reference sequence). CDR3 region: CASSSFRGNDGYTF. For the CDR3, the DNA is TGTGCCAGTAGTAGTTTCAGGGGGAACGATGGCTACACCTTC.

The CDR3 bases are TGTGCCAGCAGCCACAGGGCCGCGAACACTGAAGCTTTCTTT. Protein: CASSHRAANTEAFF. The gene calls are TRBV3-1 (or the pseudogene TRBV3-2) and TRBJ1-1; tentatively, D is TRBD1 (5 bases). The CDR3 has 14 residues. Trimming stripped 3 bases from V and 1 base from J, with 9 bases between. Germline V gives CDR1 LGHDT, CDR2 YNNKEL (reference sequence).

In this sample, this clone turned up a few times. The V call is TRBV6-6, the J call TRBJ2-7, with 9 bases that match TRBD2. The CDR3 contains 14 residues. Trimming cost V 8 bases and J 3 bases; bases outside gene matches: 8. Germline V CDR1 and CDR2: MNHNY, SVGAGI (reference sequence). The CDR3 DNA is TGTGCCAGCGCGAAGCGGGGGGAATTCTACGAGCAGTACTTC. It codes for CASAKRGEFYEQYF.

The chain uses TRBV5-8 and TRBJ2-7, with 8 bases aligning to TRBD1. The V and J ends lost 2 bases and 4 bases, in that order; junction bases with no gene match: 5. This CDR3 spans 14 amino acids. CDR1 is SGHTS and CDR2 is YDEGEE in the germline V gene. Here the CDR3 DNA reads TGTGCCAGCAGCTTCGGGACAGGTAATTACGAGCAGTACTTC. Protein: CASSFGTGNYEQYF.

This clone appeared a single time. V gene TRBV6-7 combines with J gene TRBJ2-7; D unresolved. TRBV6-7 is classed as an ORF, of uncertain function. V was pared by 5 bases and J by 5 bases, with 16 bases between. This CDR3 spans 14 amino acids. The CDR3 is CASSGHSLIHEQYF. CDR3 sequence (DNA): TGTGCCAGCAGTGGCCACAGTTTGATCCACGAGCAGTACTTC.

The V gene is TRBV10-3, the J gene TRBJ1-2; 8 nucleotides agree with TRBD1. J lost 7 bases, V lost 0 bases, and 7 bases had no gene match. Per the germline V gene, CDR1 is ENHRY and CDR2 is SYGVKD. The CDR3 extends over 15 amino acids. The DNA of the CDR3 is TGTGCCATCAGTGAGTCAGGGCAGGGGGCGTCTGGCTACACCTTC. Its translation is CAISESGQGASGYTF.

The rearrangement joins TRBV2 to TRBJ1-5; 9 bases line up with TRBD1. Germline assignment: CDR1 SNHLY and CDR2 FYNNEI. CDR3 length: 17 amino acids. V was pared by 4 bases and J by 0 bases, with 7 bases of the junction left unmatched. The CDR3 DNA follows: TGTGCCAGCAGTGCGGGACAGGGCTCTAATAGCAATCAGCCCCAGCATTTT. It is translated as CASSAGQGSNSNQPQHF. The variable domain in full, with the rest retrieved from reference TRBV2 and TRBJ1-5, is EPEVTQTPSHQVTQMGQEVILRCVPISNHLYFYWYRQILGQKVEFLVSFYNNEISEKSEIFDDQFSVERPDGSNFTLKIRSTKLEDSAMYFCASSAGQGSNSNQPQHFGDGTRLSIL.

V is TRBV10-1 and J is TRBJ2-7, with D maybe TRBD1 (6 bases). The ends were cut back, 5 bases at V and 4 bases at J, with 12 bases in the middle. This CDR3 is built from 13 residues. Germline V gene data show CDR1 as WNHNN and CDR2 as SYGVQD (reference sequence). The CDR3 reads CASSPSTGYEQYF. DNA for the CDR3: TGCGCCAGCAGTCCGTCGACAGGTTACGAGCAGTACTTC.

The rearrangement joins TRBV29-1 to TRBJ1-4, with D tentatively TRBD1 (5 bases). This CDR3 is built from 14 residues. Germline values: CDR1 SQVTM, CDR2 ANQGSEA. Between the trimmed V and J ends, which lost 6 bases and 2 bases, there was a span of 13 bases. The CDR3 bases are TGCAGCGTCCGAACGGGGGGGACTAATGAAAAACTGTTTTTT. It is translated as CSVRTGGTNEKLFF.

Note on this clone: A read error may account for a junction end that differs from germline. The CDR3 loop reads CASSEISGFRDF. The DNA of the CDR3 is TGTGCCAGCAGTGAAATATCGGGTTTCAGGGACTTC. This chain links TRBV6-1 with TRBJ2-7, with a possible D match to TRBD1 (5 bases). The germline V gene has CDR1 MNHNS and CDR2 SASEGT. The CDR3 is 12 amino acids.

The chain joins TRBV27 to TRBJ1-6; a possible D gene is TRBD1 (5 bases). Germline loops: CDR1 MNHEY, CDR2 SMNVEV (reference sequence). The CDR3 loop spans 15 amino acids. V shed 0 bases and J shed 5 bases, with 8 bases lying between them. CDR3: CASSLSGTHNSPLHF. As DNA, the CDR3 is TGTGCCAGCAGTTTATCAGGGACTCATAATTCACCCCTCCACTTT.

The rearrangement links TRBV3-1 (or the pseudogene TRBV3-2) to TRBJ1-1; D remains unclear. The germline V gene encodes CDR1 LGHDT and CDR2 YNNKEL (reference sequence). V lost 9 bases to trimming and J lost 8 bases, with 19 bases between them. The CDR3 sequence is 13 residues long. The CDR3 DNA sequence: TGTGCCAGTTTGAATCGAGCAGGAGGAGAAGCTTTCTTT. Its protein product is CASLNRAGGEAFF.

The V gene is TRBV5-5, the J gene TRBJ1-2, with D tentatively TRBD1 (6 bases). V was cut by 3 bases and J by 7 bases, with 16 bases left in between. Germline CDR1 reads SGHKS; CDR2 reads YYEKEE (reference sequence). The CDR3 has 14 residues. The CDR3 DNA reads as TGTGCCAGCAGCTCCGGGACAATCCCAAGTGGCTACACCTTC. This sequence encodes CASSSGTIPSGYTF.

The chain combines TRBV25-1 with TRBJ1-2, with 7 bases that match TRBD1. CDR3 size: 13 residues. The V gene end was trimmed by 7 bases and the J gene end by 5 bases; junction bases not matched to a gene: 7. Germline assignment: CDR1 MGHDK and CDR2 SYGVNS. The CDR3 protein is CASTGGGAYGYTF. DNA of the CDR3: TGTGCCAGCACTGGAGGGGGCGCTTATGGCTACACCTTC.

The CDR3 reads CASSLTSGGPHNEQFF. CDR3 nucleotides: TGTGCCAGCAGTCTGACTAGCGGGGGGCCTCACAATGAGCAGTTCTTC. The chain uses TRBV27 and TRBJ2-1; TRBD2 aligns across 13 bases. The ends lost 5 bases at V and 5 bases at J; junction bases unmatched: 6. This CDR3 comprises 16 residues. Germline V lookup: CDR1 MNHEY, CDR2 SMNVEV (reference sequence).

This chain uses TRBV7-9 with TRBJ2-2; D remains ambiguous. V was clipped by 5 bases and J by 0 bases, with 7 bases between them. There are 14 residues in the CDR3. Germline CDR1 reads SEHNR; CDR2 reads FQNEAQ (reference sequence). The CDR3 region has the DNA TGTGCCAGCAGCAGGGATACGAACACCGGGGAGCTGTTTTTT. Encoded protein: CASSRDTNTGELFF.

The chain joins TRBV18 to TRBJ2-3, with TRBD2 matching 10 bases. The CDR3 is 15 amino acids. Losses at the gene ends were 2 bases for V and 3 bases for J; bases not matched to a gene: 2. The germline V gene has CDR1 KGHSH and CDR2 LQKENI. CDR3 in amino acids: CASSPSGGATDTQYF. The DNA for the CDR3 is TGTGCCAGCTCACCAAGCGGGGGGGCAACAGATACGCAGTATTTT.

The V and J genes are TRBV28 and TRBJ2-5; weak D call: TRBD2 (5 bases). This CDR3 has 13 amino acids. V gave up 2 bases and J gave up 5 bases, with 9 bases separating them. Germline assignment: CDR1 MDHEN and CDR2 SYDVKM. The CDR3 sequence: CASSLLAGETQYF. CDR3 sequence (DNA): TGTGCCAGCAGTTTACTAGCTGGCGAGACCCAGTACTTC.

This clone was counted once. The CDR3, as DNA: TGTGCCATCAGAGATTCCGGGAGCAATCAGCCCCAGCATTTT. Its translation is CAIRDSGSNQPQHF. J is TRBJ1-5 and V is TRBV15; D is unresolved. Between the trimmed V and J ends, which lost 10 bases and 1 base, there was a span of 14 bases. The CDR3 is made up of 14 amino acids. Germline values: CDR1 LNHNV, CDR2 YYDKDF (reference sequence). Full variable domain (rest looked up from reference TRBV15 and TRBJ1-5): DAMVIQNPRYQVTQFGKPVTLSCSQTLNHNVMYWYQQKSSQAPKLLFHYYDKDFNNEADTPDNFQSRRPNTSFCFLDIRSPGLGDTAMYLCAIRDSGSNQPQHFGDGTRLSIL.

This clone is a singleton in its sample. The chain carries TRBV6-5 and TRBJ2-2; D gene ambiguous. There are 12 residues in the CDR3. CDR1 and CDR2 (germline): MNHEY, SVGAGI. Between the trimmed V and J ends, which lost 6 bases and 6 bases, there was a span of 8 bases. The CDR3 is CASSLKPGELFF. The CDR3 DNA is TGTGCCAGCAGCCTGAAGCCCGGGGAGCTGTTTTTT.

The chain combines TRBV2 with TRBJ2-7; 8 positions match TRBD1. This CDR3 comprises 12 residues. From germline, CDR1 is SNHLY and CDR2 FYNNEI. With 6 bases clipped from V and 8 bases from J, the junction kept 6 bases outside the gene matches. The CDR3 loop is CASSLDRDQQYF. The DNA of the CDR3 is TGTGCCAGCAGCTTGGACAGGGATCAGCAGTACTTC.

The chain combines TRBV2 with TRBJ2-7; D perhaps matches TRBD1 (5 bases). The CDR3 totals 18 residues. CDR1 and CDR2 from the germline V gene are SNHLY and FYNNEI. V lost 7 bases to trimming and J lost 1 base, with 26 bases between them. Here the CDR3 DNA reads TGTGCCAGCAACCGACAGTGGCCTCACTCTAGGCCTTCCTACGAGCAGTACTTC. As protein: CASNRQWPHSRPSYEQYF.

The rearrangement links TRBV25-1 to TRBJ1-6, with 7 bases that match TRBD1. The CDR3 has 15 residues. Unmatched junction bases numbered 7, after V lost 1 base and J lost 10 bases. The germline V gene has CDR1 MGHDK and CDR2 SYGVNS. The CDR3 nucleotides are TGTGCCAGCAGTGAATTAAGGGGGCGTTCCTCACCCCTCCACTTT. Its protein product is CASSELRGRSSPLHF.

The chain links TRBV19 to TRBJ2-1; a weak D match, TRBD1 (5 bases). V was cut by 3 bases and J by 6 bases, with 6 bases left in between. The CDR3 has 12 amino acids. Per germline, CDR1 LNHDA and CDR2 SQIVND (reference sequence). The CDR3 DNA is TGTGCCAGTAGTATCCAGGGCAATGAGCAGTTCTTC. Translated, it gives CASSIQGNEQFF. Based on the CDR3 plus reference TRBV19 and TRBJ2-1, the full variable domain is DGGITQSPKYLFRKEGQNVTLSCEQNLNHDAMYWYRQDPGQGLRLIYYSQIVNDFQKGDIAEGYSVSREKKESFPLTVTSAQKNPTAFYLCASSIQGNEQFFGPGTRLTVL.

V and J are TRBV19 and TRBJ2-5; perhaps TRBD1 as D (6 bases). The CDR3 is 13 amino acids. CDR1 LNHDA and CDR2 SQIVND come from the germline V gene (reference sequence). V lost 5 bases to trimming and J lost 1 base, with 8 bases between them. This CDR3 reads CASSWTAQETQYF. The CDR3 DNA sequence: TGTGCCAGTAGTTGGACAGCCCAAGAGACCCAGTACTTC. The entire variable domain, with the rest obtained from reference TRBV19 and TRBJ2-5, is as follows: DGGITQSPKYLFRKEGQNVTLSCEQNLNHDAMYWYRQDPGQGLRLIYYSQIVNDFQKGDIAEGYSVSREKKESFPLTVTSAQKNPTAFYLCASSWTAQETQYFGPGTRLLVL.